This is a list of T cell receptor beta chains from one sample in a study of blood T cell repertoires in COVID-19. Only in-frame clones appear in the TCRdb table, and some are missing; sequencing was by immunoSEQ multiplex PCR. This sample has some 250,000 clones; around 83% occur once, and the top ten carry 4.5% to 6.5%. Input material: peripheral blood. The receptors originated from a man older than 75 with acute or convalescent COVID-19. CDR3s include the opening cysteine and the closing phenylalanine or tryptophan. A D gene is named only where the DNA matches it firmly. Part of the rows lack a size; the others show once, few, many or a class for expanded clones.

clone_size	v_call	j_call	d_call	cdr3_aa	cdr3_nt
-	TRBV7-7	TRBJ2-7	-	CASSPPLLRSSYEQYF	TGTGCTAGCAGCCCCCCGCTATTAAGGAGCTCCTACGAGCAGTACTTC
-	TRBV28	TRBJ2-1	TRBD2	CASSPPVGGGRAGDEQFF	TGTGCCAGCAGTCCCCCGGTAGGGGGCGGGAGGGCGGGGGATGAGCAGTTCTTC
-	TRBV19	TRBJ2-1	TRBD1	CASSLSGGEYNEQFF	TGTGCCAGTAGTTTGTCAGGGGGCGAATACAATGAGCAGTTCTTC
-	TRBV10-3	TRBJ1-2	-	CASEKQGLGGYTF	TGTGCCAGCGAAAAACAGGGTCTGGGGGGCTACACCTTC
-	TRBV27	TRBJ2-2	-	CASRRSTGELFF	TGTGCCAGCCGACGGAGCACCGGGGAGCTGTTTTTT
once	TRBV15	TRBJ2-3	TRBD1	CATSSPDRGATDTQYF	TGTGCCACCAGCAGTCCCGACAGGGGAGCCACAGATACGCAGTATTTT
-	TRBV28	TRBJ1-2	-	CASSLSDTINYGYTF	TGTGCCAGCAGTTTATCCGACACGATTAACTATGGCTACACCTTC
-	TRBV27	TRBJ2-5	TRBD2	CASRGGTSGLETQYF	TGTGCCAGCAGAGGGGGGACTAGCGGGTTAGAGACCCAGTACTTC
-	TRBV28	TRBJ2-7	-	CASSLLAGQHYEQYF	TGTGCCAGCAGTTTACTGGCGGGCCAACACTACGAGCAGTACTTC
few	TRBV3-1/TRBV3-2	TRBJ1-5	TRBD1	CASSPGTGNSNQPQHF	TGTGCCAGCAGCCCTGGGACAGGGAATAGCAATCAGCCCCAGCATTTT
-	TRBV29-1	TRBJ2-3	-	CSVATSTDTQYF	TGCAGCGTTGCCACTAGCACAGATACGCAGTATTTT
-	TRBV10-3	TRBJ2-5	TRBD2	CAISEGAGGPGTQYF	TGTGCCATCAGTGAGGGAGCGGGGGGTCCTGGGACCCAGTACTTC
-	TRBV9	TRBJ2-5	TRBD2	CASSPTSGEGTQYF	TGTGCCAGCAGCCCGACTAGCGGGGAGGGGACCCAGTACTTC
-	TRBV14	TRBJ1-1	-	CASSQGRLAFF	TGTGCCAGCAGCCAGGGGAGGCTGGCTTTCTTT
-	TRBV5-4	TRBJ2-5	TRBD2	CASSNIAGGYQETQYF	TGTGCCAGCAGCAACATAGCGGGAGGGTACCAAGAGACCCAGTACTTC
-	TRBV28	TRBJ2-5	-	CASSLGGAETQYF	TGTGCCAGCAGTTTAGGCGGTGCAGAGACCCAGTACTTC
-	TRBV10-3	TRBJ2-5	-	CASREQGVETQYF	TGTGCCTCCCGGGAACAGGGTGTTGAGACCCAGTACTTC
-	TRBV29-1	TRBJ1-1	-	CSVTPGAPTTAFF	TGCAGCGTGACCCCAGGGGCCCCCACGACGGCTTTCTTT
-	TRBV7-2	TRBJ2-1	-	CASSLMSYNEQFF	TGTGCCAGCAGCTTAATGTCTTACAATGAGCAGTTCTTC
-	TRBV19	TRBJ1-1	-	CASSQQGLNTEAFF	TGTGCCAGTAGTCAGCAGGGGTTGAACACTGAAGCTTTCTTT
few	TRBV5-1	TRBJ2-5	-	CASRSGIFRLETQYF	TGCGCCAGCAGATCGGGAATCTTTCGTTTGGAGACCCAGTACTTC
-	TRBV9	TRBJ2-3	TRBD1	CASSVEGATDTQYF	TGTGCCAGCAGCGTAGAGGGGGCCACAGATACGCAGTATTTT
-	TRBV5-4	TRBJ2-1	TRBD2	CASSPTGLAVYNEQFF	TGTGCCAGCAGCCCGACCGGACTAGCGGTCTACAATGAGCAGTTCTTC
-	TRBV5-6	TRBJ2-7	TRBD1	CASSLQPGQGPSYEQYF	TGTGCCAGCAGCTTACAGCCGGGACAGGGCCCCTCCTACGAGCAGTACTTC
-	TRBV15	TRBJ2-7	TRBD2	CATSRSRLAVGPEQYF	TGTGCCACCAGCAGATCCCGACTAGCGGTGGGCCCGGAGCAGTACTTC
once	TRBV24-1	TRBJ1-1	TRBD1	CATSARDRGLAFF	TGTGCCACCAGTGCGAGGGACAGGGGGCTTGCTTTCTTT
-	TRBV18	TRBJ2-1	-	CASSPGTGGLGYEQFF	TGTGCCAGCTCACCGGGTACAGGCGGTTTGGGGTATGAGCAGTTCTTC
-	TRBV2	TRBJ1-6	TRBD1	CASTEGQGISPLHF	TGTGCCAGCACCGAGGGACAGGGTATTTCACCCCTCCACTTT
-	TRBV19	TRBJ1-1	-	CASSLADRLGRGAFF	TGTGCCAGTAGTCTGGCGGACAGACTTGGGAGGGGAGCTTTCTTT
once	TRBV7-9	TRBJ2-4	TRBD1	CASSLDGRTGNIQYF	TGTGCCAGCAGCCTAGACGGAAGGACAGGGAACATTCAGTACTTC
once	TRBV30	TRBJ2-2	-	CAWSVLHNTGELFF	TGTGCCTGGAGTGTACTTCATAACACCGGGGAGCTGTTTTTT
few	TRBV9	TRBJ2-5	TRBD1	CASSVGTGGRETQYF	TGTGCCAGCAGCGTAGGGACAGGGGGTCGGGAGACCCAGTACTTC
once	TRBV27	TRBJ2-7	-	CASSYVAGAEQYF	TGTGCCAGCAGTTACGTCGCAGGGGCAGAGCAGTACTTC